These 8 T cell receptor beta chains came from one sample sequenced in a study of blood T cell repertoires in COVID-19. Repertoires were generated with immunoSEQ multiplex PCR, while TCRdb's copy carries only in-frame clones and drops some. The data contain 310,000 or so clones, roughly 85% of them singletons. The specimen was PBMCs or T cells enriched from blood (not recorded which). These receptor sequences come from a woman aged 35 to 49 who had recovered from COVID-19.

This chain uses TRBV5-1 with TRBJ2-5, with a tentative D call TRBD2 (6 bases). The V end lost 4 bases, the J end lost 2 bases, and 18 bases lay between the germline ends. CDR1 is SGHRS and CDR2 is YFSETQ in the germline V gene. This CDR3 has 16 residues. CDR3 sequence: CASSPGGAGGQETQYF. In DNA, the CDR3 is TGCGCCAGCAGCCCCGGGGGAGCGGGCGGACAAGAGACCCAGTACTTC.

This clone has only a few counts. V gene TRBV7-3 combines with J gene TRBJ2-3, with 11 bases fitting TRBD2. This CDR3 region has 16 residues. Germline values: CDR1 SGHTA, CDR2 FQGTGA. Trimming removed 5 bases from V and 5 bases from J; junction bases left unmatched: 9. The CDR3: CASSLRLAGGLDTQYF. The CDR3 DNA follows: TGTGCCAGCAGCCTCCGGTTAGCGGGAGGGCTAGATACGCAGTATTTT.

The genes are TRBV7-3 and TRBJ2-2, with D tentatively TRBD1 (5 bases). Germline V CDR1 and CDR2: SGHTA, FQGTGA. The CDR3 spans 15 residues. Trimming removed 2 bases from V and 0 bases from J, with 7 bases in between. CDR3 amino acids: CASSLARANTGELFF. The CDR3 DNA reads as TGTGCCAGCAGCTTAGCCAGGGCGAACACCGGGGAGCTGTTTTTT.

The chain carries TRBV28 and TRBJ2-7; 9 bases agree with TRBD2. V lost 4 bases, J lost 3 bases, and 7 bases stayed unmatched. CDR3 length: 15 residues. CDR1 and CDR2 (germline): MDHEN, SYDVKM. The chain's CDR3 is CASSSGGAGGYEQYF. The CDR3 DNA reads TGTGCCAGCAGTTCCGGGGGAGCGGGAGGCTACGAGCAGTACTTC.

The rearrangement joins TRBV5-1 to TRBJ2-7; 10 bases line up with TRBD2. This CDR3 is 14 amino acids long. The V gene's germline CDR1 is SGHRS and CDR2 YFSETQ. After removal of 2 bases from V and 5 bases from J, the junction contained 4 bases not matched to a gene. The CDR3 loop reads CASSFSGRSDEQYF. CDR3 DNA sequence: TGCGCCAGCAGCTTTAGCGGGAGGAGTGACGAGCAGTACTTC.

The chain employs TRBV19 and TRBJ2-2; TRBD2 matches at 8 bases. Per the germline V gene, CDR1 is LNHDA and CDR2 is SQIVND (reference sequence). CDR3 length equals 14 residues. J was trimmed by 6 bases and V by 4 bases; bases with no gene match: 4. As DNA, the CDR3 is TGTGCCAGTAGTACCCTCGGGGGGGCCGGGGAGCTGTTTTTT. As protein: CASSTLGGAGELFF.

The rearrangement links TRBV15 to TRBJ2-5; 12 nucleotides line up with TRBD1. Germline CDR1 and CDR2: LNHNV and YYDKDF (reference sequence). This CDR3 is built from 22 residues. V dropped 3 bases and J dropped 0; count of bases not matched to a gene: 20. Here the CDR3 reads CATSRERGAGTGGYWYQETQYF. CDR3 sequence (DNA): TGTGCCACCAGCAGGGAGAGGGGGGCCGGGACAGGGGGCTACTGGTACCAAGAGACCCAGTACTTC. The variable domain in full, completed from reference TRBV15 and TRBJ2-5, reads DAMVIQNPRYQVTQFGKPVTLSCSQTLNHNVMYWYQQKSSQAPKLLFHYYDKDFNNEADTPDNFQSRRPNTSFCFLDIRSPGLGDTAMYLCATSRERGAGTGGYWYQETQYFGPGTRLLVL.

CDR3 residues: CASSFSGKRSYEQYF. For the CDR3, the DNA is TGTGCCAGCAGCTTTTCCGGGAAACGGTCCTACGAGCAGTACTTC. The rearrangement links TRBV5-6 to TRBJ2-7; D possibly corresponds to TRBD2 (5 bases). CDR3 length: 15 residues. Per germline, CDR1 SGHDT and CDR2 YYEEEE. The ends were cut back, 2 bases at V and 1 base at J, with 13 bases in the middle.